The clone carrying this T cell receptor (beta chain) has a single count. The target antigen is unknown. The data belong to a study of Ad26.COV2.S vaccination and SARS-CoV-2 variants. Study results and limitations: Placebo recipients had lower spike-specific TCR breadth than vaccine recipients. Overall T cell responses may have been underestimated by the analyses of TCR breadth and depth. Reported findings describe substantial breadth in spike-specific CD8+ and CD4+ T cell responses following vaccination.

Sequencing used immunoSEQ multiplex PCR; TCRdb keeps in-frame clones, though not all of them. Among approximately 400,000 clones, 92% were seen once, and the ten largest hold 3.9%. The CDR3 runs 15 residues. V was pared by 8 bases and J by 4 bases, with 18 bases between. Germline lookup yields CDR1 MNHEY and CDR2 SMNVEV (reference sequence). The receptor's source is a human donor who had recovered from COVID-19. This chain links TRBV27 with TRBJ2-1; the D gene is possibly TRBD1 (6 bases). The sequencing used peripheral blood, collected after recovery from COVID-19. The CDR3 nucleotides read TGTGCCAGCGGGCCTCTTCGGACAGTTTACAATGAGCAGTTCTTC. Protein: CASGPLRTVYNEQFF.